The sequence of this T cell receptor beta chain was determined in a study of beta chain features in type 1 diabetes. Reverse transcription of all isolated RNA meant that expressed TCRB transcripts were sequenced. The repertoire was sequenced with immunoSEQ multiplex PCR; TCRdb's copy has only in-frame clones and lacks some. The sample holds some 63,000 clones, about three fifths seen once. With 5 bases clipped from V and 2 bases from J, the junction kept 5 bases outside the gene matches. CDR3 length: 14 amino acids. CDR1 SGHRS and CDR2 YFSETQ come from the germline V gene. Sample share makes this clone medium-sized.

The material sequenced was Tregs from blood. The rearrangement joins TRBV5-1 to TRBJ2-7, with 9 bases lining up with TRBD2. The clonotype comes from a woman aged 18-30 years in good health. The DNA for the CDR3 is TGCGCCAGCAGTTCGGTAGCGGGGGCCTACGAGCAGTACTTC. It translates to CASSSVAGAYEQYF.